The rows below give T cell receptor beta chains drawn from one sample of a study of beta chain features in type 1 diabetes. TCRdb's table, derived via immunoSEQ multiplex PCR, lists solely in-frame clones and lacks some. The sample includes more than 300,000 clones, over 10% of them seen just once. Sample: naive CD4+ T cells from blood. These receptors were obtained from a man younger than 35 in good health. The CDR3 runs from the conserved cysteine through the conserved F or W. The D gene is left open where the match is weak. Where a row states a size, it is once, few, many or the class of an expanded clone; other rows omit it.

cdr3_length	v_call	clone_size	j_call	d_call	cdr3_aa	cdr3_nt
14	TRBV9	few	TRBJ2-5	TRBD2	CASSAGGLQETQYF	TGTGCCAGCAGCGCGGGAGGTCTACAAGAGACCCAGTACTTC
12	TRBV10-3	few	TRBJ1-1	-	CAIMGSVGEAFF	TGTGCCATCATGGGGAGTGTGGGGGAAGCTTTCTTT
15	TRBV18	few	TRBJ1-5	-	CASSPEPGENQPQHF	TGTGCCAGCTCACCAGAGCCAGGGGAAAATCAGCCCCAGCATTTT
15	TRBV7-2	-	TRBJ2-3	-	CASSLLSGSPDTQYF	TGTGCCAGCAGCTTATTGTCCGGGAGCCCAGATACGCAGTATTTT
11	TRBV5-6	few	TRBJ2-7	-	CASSFSYEQYF	TGTGCCAGCAGCTTCAGCTACGAGCAGTACTTC
12	TRBV25-1	few	TRBJ1-5	-	CASSERGQPQHF	TGTGCCAGCAGTGAAAGGGGACAGCCCCAGCATTTT
15	TRBV5-6	few	TRBJ2-1	TRBD2	CASSLGTSGHNEQFF	TGTGCCAGCAGCTTAGGGACTAGCGGTCACAATGAGCAGTTCTTC
15	TRBV4-3	few	TRBJ2-7	TRBD1	CASSQSRTGGSEQYF	TGCGCCAGCAGCCAAAGCCGTACAGGGGGGAGCGAGCAGTACTTC
13	TRBV7-3	-	TRBJ1-2	-	CASSLSGIYGYTF	TGTGCCAGCAGCTTATCCGGGATCTATGGCTACACCTTC
15	TRBV18	-	TRBJ1-1	TRBD1	CASSPGQAENTEAFF	TGTGCCAGCTCACCGGGACAGGCCGAGAACACTGAAGCTTTCTTT
11	TRBV18	-	TRBJ2-3	-	CASSPRGTQYF	TGTGCCAGCTCACCCCGCGGTACGCAGTATTTT
15	TRBV28	-	TRBJ2-7	TRBD1	CASSFHGTGVGEQYF	TGTGCCAGCAGTTTCCACGGGACAGGGGTCGGCGAGCAGTACTTC
14	TRBV4-2	few	TRBJ1-1	-	CASSQDPGYTEAFF	TGTGCCAGCAGCCAAGATCCAGGCTACACTGAAGCTTTCTTT
15	TRBV9	few	TRBJ2-1	TRBD2	CASSEGLALYNEQFF	TGTGCCAGCAGCGAGGGACTAGCACTATACAATGAGCAGTTCTTC
16	TRBV30	-	TRBJ2-1	TRBD2	CAWSVRLAGGYNEQFF	TGTGCCTGGAGTGTACGATTAGCGGGGGGTTACAATGAGCAGTTCTTC
14	TRBV7-2	-	TRBJ2-1	-	CASSPRGGANEQFF	TGTGCCAGCAGCCCCCGAGGGGGGGCCAATGAGCAGTTCTTC
15	TRBV28	-	TRBJ1-4	TRBD1	CASSQRQGSNEKLFF	TGTGCCAGCAGCCAAAGACAGGGTTCTAATGAAAAACTGTTTTTT
15	TRBV9	few	TRBJ2-7	TRBD2	CASSPEGTRDYEQYF	TGTGCCAGCAGCCCTGAGGGGACTAGAGACTACGAGCAGTACTTC
13	TRBV6-5	few	TRBJ2-3	-	CASRTGGTDTQYF	TGTGCCAGCAGAACGGGGGGCACAGATACGCAGTATTTT
15	TRBV15	few	TRBJ2-3	TRBD1	CATSKDRVYTDTQYF	TGTGCCACCAGCAAAGACAGGGTTTACACAGATACGCAGTATTTT